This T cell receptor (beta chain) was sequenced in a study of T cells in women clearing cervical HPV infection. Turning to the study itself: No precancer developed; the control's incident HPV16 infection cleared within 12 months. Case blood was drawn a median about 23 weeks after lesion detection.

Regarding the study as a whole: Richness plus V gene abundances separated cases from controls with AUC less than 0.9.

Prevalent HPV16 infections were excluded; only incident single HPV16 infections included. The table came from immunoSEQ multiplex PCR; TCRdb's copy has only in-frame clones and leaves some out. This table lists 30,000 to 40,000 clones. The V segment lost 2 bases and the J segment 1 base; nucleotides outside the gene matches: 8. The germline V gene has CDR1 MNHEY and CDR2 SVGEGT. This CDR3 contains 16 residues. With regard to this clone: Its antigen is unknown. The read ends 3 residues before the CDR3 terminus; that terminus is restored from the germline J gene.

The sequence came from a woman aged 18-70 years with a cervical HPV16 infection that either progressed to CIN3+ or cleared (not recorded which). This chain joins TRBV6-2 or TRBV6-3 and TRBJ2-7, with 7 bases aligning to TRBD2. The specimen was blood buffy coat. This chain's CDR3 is CASSYGLADLSYEQYF. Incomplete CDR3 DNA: TGTGCCAGCAGTTACGGGCTAGCGGATTTATCCTACGAG.